This is a list of T cell receptor beta chains from one sample in a study of CD8+ T cells in alopecia areata. Only in-frame clones appear in the TCRdb table, and some are missing; sequencing was by immunoSEQ multiplex PCR. The data show fewer than 250,000 clones, about 60% seen once. Specimen: CD4+ T cells sorted from blood, collected at week 4, from a patient treated with tofacitinib. These receptor sequences come from a human donor with alopecia areata. CDR3s include the opening cysteine and the closing phenylalanine or tryptophan. D genes are given only for firm matches. The size entry is marked missing in some rows and otherwise reads once, few, many or a size class.

TRBJ2-7,TRBD1,NA,TRBV9,TGTGCCAGCAGCCTAACCGGGACAGGGATCTACGAGCAGTACTTC,CASSLTGTGIYEQYF
TRBJ2-7,TRBD1,NA,TRBV5-1,TGCGCCAGCAGCTCCCGGGACAGCTCCTACGAGCAGTACTTC,CASSSRDSSYEQYF
TRBJ1-2,TRBD1,NA,TRBV5-1,TGCGCCAGCAGCCGAACAGGGGGTGACTATGGCTACACCTTC,CASSRTGGDYGYTF
TRBJ2-7,TRBD1,NA,TRBV7-2,TGTGCCAGCAGCGTAGACAGGGGCCCCTACGAGCAGTACTTC,CASSVDRGPYEQYF
TRBJ2-3,TRBD1,NA,TRBV5-1,TGCGCCAGCAGCCGCTACGAGACAGGGTGGGATACGCAGTATTTT,CASSRYETGWDTQYF
TRBJ2-3,NA,NA,TRBV10-3,TGTGCCATCAGTGTCGGCGATACGCAGTATTTT,CAISVGDTQYF
TRBJ1-5,NA,NA,TRBV7-2,TGTGCCAGCAGCCCGGACAGACCTAGCAATCAGCCCCAGCATTTT,CASSPDRPSNQPQHF
TRBJ2-3,NA,NA,TRBV30,TGTGCCTGGAGAAAGGAGAAGGCAGATACGCAGTATTTT,CAWRKEKADTQYF
TRBJ2-5,TRBD2,NA,TRBV29-1,TGCAGCGTTGAAGGGGGGACTAGTGGGGAGACCCAGTACTTC,CSVEGGTSGETQYF
TRBJ1-2,TRBD1,NA,TRBV6-5,TGTGCCAGCAGTCTAGCGGGACAGGGGTCCTATGGCTACACCTTC,CASSLAGQGSYGYTF
TRBJ2-5,NA,NA,TRBV29-1,TGCAGCGTTGGGCCCAAAGAGACCCAGTACTTC,CSVGPKETQYF
TRBJ1-5,NA,NA,TRBV30,TGTGCCTGGAGTGCGGGGGGAAATCAGCCCCAGCATTTT,CAWSAGGNQPQHF
TRBJ2-1,NA,few,TRBV29-1,TGCAGCGTTGTCCTACTCGGGACCAGCCAGTTCTTC,CSVVLLGTSQFF
TRBJ2-7,NA,few,TRBV7-9,TGTGCCAGTCGGACAGCCTCACAAGAGTACTTC,CASRTASQEYF
TRBJ2-7,NA,NA,TRBV9,TGTGCCAGCAGCGTACTCCCCGATGCCTACGAGCAGTACTTC,CASSVLPDAYEQYF
TRBJ1-5,TRBD1,NA,TRBV27,TGTGCCAGCAGTTTAGGGGCCGGGACAGGGGATCAGCCCCAGCATTTT,CASSLGAGTGDQPQHF
TRBJ1-5,NA,few,TRBV30,TGTGCCTGGAGCGCCGGGGCGGGGTTAAGGACAGACAACAATCAGCCCCAGCATTTT,CAWSAGAGLRTDNNQPQHF
TRBJ2-3,NA,few,TRBV6-1,TGTGCCAGCAGTGTGACGACTAGTCTTTGGGGAGATACGCAGTATTTT,CASSVTTSLWGDTQYF
TRBJ2-5,NA,NA,TRBV29-1,TGCAGCGTTGGGCCAGGGGAGACCCAGTACTTC,CSVGPGETQYF
TRBJ2-2,NA,NA,TRBV5-1,TGCGCCAGCAGCTTTGGAGCATTAGCGAACACCGGGGAGCTGTTTTTT,CASSFGALANTGELFF
TRBJ2-7,NA,NA,TRBV7-8,TGTGCCAGCAGCTTAGGGACCTACGAGCAGTACTTC,CASSLGTYEQYF
TRBJ2-7,NA,NA,TRBV4-2,TGTGCCAGCAGCCAAGATGTTGTAGCGGCAAGGACCTACGAGCAGTACTTC,CASSQDVVAARTYEQYF
TRBJ2-6,NA,few,TRBV29-1,NA,CSVASGAGANVLAF
TRBJ1-5,NA,NA,TRBV6-1,TGTGCCAGCAGTGAATTTCAGCCCCAGCATTTT,CASSEFQPQHF
TRBJ2-7,NA,NA,TRBV19,TGTGCCAGTGCCCCTGTATTGGGACTCTACGAGCAGTACTTC,CASAPVLGLYEQYF
TRBJ2-6,NA,NA,TRBV27,TGTGCCAGCAGGATCATCTCTGGGGCCAACGTCCTGACTTTC,CASRIISGANVLTF
TRBJ2-6,NA,NA,TRBV29-1,TGCAGCGTTGCGCGGAGGATCTCTGGGGCCAACGTCCTGACTTTC,CSVARRISGANVLTF
TRBJ2-3,NA,NA,TRBV2,TGTGCCAGCAGGTTAAGACTCTCCGATACGCAGTATTTT,CASRLRLSDTQYF
TRBJ1-1,TRBD1,NA,TRBV5-1,TGCGCCAGCCAGGGACAGCCTAACACTGAAGCTTTCTTT,CASQGQPNTEAFF
TRBJ2-5,NA,few,TRBV29-1,TGCAGCGGCCAAATGGGGTATCGCCAAGAGACCCAGTACTTC,CSGQMGYRQETQYF
TRBJ2-1,TRBD2,NA,TRBV5-6,TGTGCCAGCAGCTATACAGCGGGACCTTTACGCAATGAGCAGTTCTTC,CASSYTAGPLRNEQFF
TRBJ2-5,NA,few,TRBV7-3,TGTGCCAGCAGCTTAAGGCTACAAGAGACCCAGTACTTC,CASSLRLQETQYF
TRBJ2-6,TRBD2,few,TRBV5-5,TGTGCCAGCAGCTTATTTGTCTTGACTAGCGGGAGTGGTGGGGCCAACGTCCTGACTTTC,CASSLFVLTSGSGGANVLTF
TRBJ1-5,NA,few,TRBV6-1,TGTGCCAGCAGTGGTTGGTCGGGGGCTGGAACGGGCAATCAGCCCCAGCATTTT,CASSGWSGAGTGNQPQHF
TRBJ2-1,TRBD1,NA,TRBV6-5,TGTGCCAGCAGGAGTACCGGGACAGCCTACAATGAGCAGTTCTTC,CASRSTGTAYNEQFF
TRBJ1-5,TRBD1,once,TRBV20-1,TGCAGTGCCCAGGCAGGGGGCGACCAGCATTTT,CSAQAGGDQHF
TRBJ2-5,NA,NA,TRBV30,TGTGCCTGGGGTGCAGGAGAGACCCAGTACTTC,CAWGAGETQYF
TRBJ2-4,NA,many,TRBV27,TGTTCCAGCAGTCCAATAGCGGATAGAAACATTCAGTACTTC,CSSSPIADRNIQYF
TRBJ1-2,NA,once,TRBV2,TGTGCCAGCAGGGGGGTTCTCTATGGCTACACCTTC,CASRGVLYGYTF
TRBJ2-5,TRBD1,once,TRBV5-6,TGTGCCAGCAGCTTTTTGGACAGGGGTGGGCAAGAGACCCAGTACTTC,CASSFLDRGGQETQYF
TRBJ2-6,NA,NA,TRBV7-3,TGTGCCAGCAGCTCCAGCCCGTCTGGGGCCAACGTCCTGACTTTC,CASSSSPSGANVLTF
TRBJ1-2,TRBD1,few,TRBV10-3,TGTGCCGCCGGCGGACAGGGGTATGGCTACACCTTC,CAAGGQGYGYTF